Listed here is a single T cell receptor beta chain. The antigen is not known. PCR primers comprised 60 Vbeta and 13 Jbeta primers. The repertoire was sequenced with immunoSEQ multiplex PCR; TCRdb's copy has only in-frame clones and lacks some. The table includes approximately 110,000 clones, approximately 78% detected once. The V gene's germline CDR1 is MGHRA and CDR2 YSYEKL. V was shortened by 7 bases and J by 4 bases, with 13 bases between the two germline ends. This CDR3 is 13 amino acids long. This entry comes from a study of cytomegalovirus exposure and HLA in healthy donors. Study-wide background: Approximately 190 million T cells yielded approximately 100 million unique TCR beta sequences, as an earlier analysis found.

Study observations and caveats: Among TCR beta chains of equal frequency, HLA-associated ones were more clonally expanded in a later analysis. The study put some 160 TCR beta chains on its list as cytomegalovirus-associated. Segments of the TCR beta V type were, in most cases, productive about 90% or about 30% of the time in an earlier analysis.

Input material: PBMCs. The chain links TRBV4-1 to TRBJ1-1; no clear D gene. This TCR came from a middle-aged man in good health and CMV-seronegative. As DNA, the CDR3 is TGCGCCAGCACGAGGGTAGGAATCACTGAAGCTTTCTTT. It translates to CASTRVGITEAFF.